Described below is a single TCR beta chain sequence and its context. Antigen specificity is unknown. It was with 60 Vbeta and 13 Jbeta primers that the PCR ran. Generated by immunoSEQ multiplex PCR, the TCRdb table keeps only in-frame clones and is missing some. The sample lists about 120,000 clones, approximately 84% seen once, with around 4% in the top ten. This record comes from a study of cytomegalovirus exposure and HLA in healthy donors. Study summary: Inside one of the first data releases sat about 85 million unique TCRs taken from HLA-typed donors.

Points from the study as a whole: What a later analysis showed was that several of the most significant clusters appeared linked to common viral pathogens. Within an earlier analysis, most TCR beta V segments proved productive either about 90% or about 30% of the time.

The TCR sequence derives from a man aged 18 to 30 in good health and CMV-seropositive. Sample: PBMCs.

Here the CDR3 reads CATSRVRDRGALAKNIQYF. The CDR3 DNA sequence: TGTGCCACCAGCAGAGTTCGGGACAGGGGAGCCCTAGCCAAAAACATTCAGTACTTC. The chain is built from TRBV15 and TRBJ2-4; 10 positions match TRBD1. This CDR3 is 19 amino acids long. V trimming: 1 base; J trimming: 0 bases; junction bases outside the gene matches: 9. Germline V gives CDR1 LNHNV, CDR2 YYDKDF (reference sequence).